Listed below are T cell receptor beta chains from one sample, sequenced in a study of CD8+CD57+ T cells in acquired aplastic anemia. TCRdb recomputed calls from the reads with MiXCR, one row per CDR3 protein. The profile shows around 140,000 distinct CDR3 sequences, 41% of them singletons. Sequencing was carried out using sorted CD4+, CD8+, or CD8+CD57+ T cells (not recorded which) from PBMCs. All receptors derive from a human donor in good health, serving as a control. Each CDR3 is given with its conserved first and last residue. A D gene is named only where the DNA matches it firmly. Clone size is not always given. Where it is, it says once, few, many or a class for expanded clones.

cdr3_length | clone_size | j_call | d_call | v_call | cdr3_nt | cdr3_aa
15 | once | TRBJ1-5 | NA | TRBV19 | TGTGCCAGTCTCAACCAGGGGTTTGGTAATCAGCCCCAGCATTTT | CASLNQGFGNQPQHF
13 | NA | TRBJ1-6 | NA | TRBV10-3 | TGTGCCACTCTACAGGGATGGGATTCACCCCTCCACTTT | CATLQGWDSPLHF
16 | many | TRBJ2-1 | NA | TRBV9 | TGTGCCAGCAGCGTAGGGGCTCTCCAATCCTACAATGAGCAGTTCTTC | CASSVGALQSYNEQFF
15 | many | TRBJ2-7 | NA | TRBV5-1 | TGCGCCAGCAGCTCGAGTGGTGGTGGGGCCTACGAGCAGTACTTC | CASSSSGGGAYEQYF
15 | NA | TRBJ1-6 | TRBD1 | TRBV25-1 | TGTGCCAGCCGCTTACAGGGGGACCCAAATTCACCCCTCCACTTT | CASRLQGDPNSPLHF
16 | NA | TRBJ1-1 | TRBD1 | TRBV6-7 | TGTGCCAGCAGTACCCCTCCGGGGACAGGGGGCGGAGAAGCTTTCTTT | CASSTPPGTGGGEAFF
14 | many | TRBJ2-5 | TRBD2 | TRBV5-1 | TGCGCCAGCAGCCGGGGGAGCGGGAGAGAGACCCAGTACTTC | CASSRGSGRETQYF
13 | NA | TRBJ1-1 | NA | TRBV7-8 | TGTGCCAGCAGCTTGAGGGGCCACACTGAAGCTTTCTTT | CASSLRGHTEAFF
14 | NA | TRBJ1-1 | NA | TRBV7-2 | TGTGCCAGCAGCAGCCTTCGGGGGGTTACTGAAGCTTTCTTT | CASSSLRGVTEAFF
18 | few | TRBJ2-2 | TRBD2 | TRBV12-3/TRBV12-4 | TGTGCCAGCAGTCGCATGGGACTAGCGGGAGGAAACACCGGGGAGCTGTTTTTT | CASSRMGLAGGNTGELFF
17 | many | TRBJ2-3 | NA | TRBV12-5 | TGTGCTAGTGGCCGAAACGACTACTCCACCTTGACAGATACGCAGTATTTT | CASGRNDYSTLTDTQYF
11 | few | TRBJ2-7 | NA | TRBV6-6 | TGTGCCAGCAGTCACCTCTACGAGCAGTACTTC | CASSHLYEQYF
16 | few | TRBJ2-2 | TRBD2 | TRBV25-1 | TGTGCCAGCAGTCATCCCAGCGGGGGGAACACCGGGGAGCTGTTTTTT | CASSHPSGGNTGELFF
14 | NA | TRBJ2-7 | TRBD1 | TRBV10-3 | TGTGCCATCAAGGGACAGGGGGCCCGTTACGAGCAGTACTTC | CAIKGQGARYEQYF
13 | NA | TRBJ1-1 | NA | TRBV29-1 | TGCAGCGTTGAAGGTCGCCTGAACACTGAAGCTTTCTTT | CSVEGRLNTEAFF
14 | many | TRBJ1-2 | NA | TRBV20-1 | TGCAGTGCCAAAGTGCTGTCTGGGGGGACGGGCTACACCTTC | CSAKVLSGGTGYTF
14 | NA | TRBJ1-5 | TRBD1 | TRBV30 | TGTGCCTGGAGTTCGGCAGGGGGGAATCAGCCCCAGCATTTT | CAWSSAGGNQPQHF